This is a list of T cell receptor beta chains from one sample in a study of blood T cell repertoires in COVID-19. The method was immunoSEQ multiplex PCR; TCRdb's version includes in-frame clones alone and lacks a portion of them. The sample carries over 30,000 clones, about four fifths recorded once. The sample comprised peripheral blood. The receptor set was obtained from a man of 80 years or more with active or convalescent COVID-19. Both conserved end residues are part of each CDR3. The order of the fields is D gene, V gene, J gene, clone size, CDR3 DNA, CDR3 protein. A D gene is named only where the DNA matches it firmly. Not every row has a clone size; where given, it reads once, few, many or a size class.

>.|TRBV6-5|TRBJ2-1|.
TGTGCCAGCAGTTACTCAGCCTCCAATGAGCAGTTCTTC
CASSYSASNEQFF
>TRBD1|TRBV13|TRBJ2-7|.
TGTGCCAGCAGACAAACAGGGGTCTACGAGCAGTACTTC
CASRQTGVYEQYF
>.|TRBV20-1|TRBJ1-1|.
TGCAGTGCCGATGGGAAGAGGGTTGCTTTCTTT
CSADGKRVAFF
>.|TRBV18|TRBJ1-2|.
TGTGCCAGCTCACCGTACACAACGACAGGCCATGGCTACACCTTC
CASSPYTTTGHGYTF
>.|TRBV28|TRBJ1-6|.
TGTGCCAGCAGTTTACCCCGGGAGATCTCACCCCTCCACTTT
CASSLPREISPLHF
>.|TRBV18|TRBJ1-4|.
TGTGCCAGCTCACCACAATCAAGGGGCATTGGGGAAAAACTGTTTTTT
CASSPQSRGIGEKLFF
>TRBD1|TRBV25-1|TRBJ1-2|.
TGTGCCACCGACAGGGGGCCAGGGTATGGCTACACCTTC
CATDRGPGYGYTF
>.|TRBV24-1|TRBJ2-3|.
TGTGCCACCAGGAATTCTGGTCGTTCGGGAGATACGCAGTATTTT
CATRNSGRSGDTQYF
>TRBD1|TRBV5-1|TRBJ2-3|.
TGCGCCAGCAGCCTCGGGGACAGGGAGACAGATACGCAGTATTTT
CASSLGDRETDTQYF
>TRBD1|TRBV27|TRBJ2-7|few
TGTGCCAGCAGCAGGGACAGGGGTGGCGAGCAGTACTTC
CASSRDRGGEQYF
>TRBD1|TRBV5-1|TRBJ1-5|.
TGCGCCAGCAGCTTGGGAACAGGGGGACGTCAGCCCCAGCATTTT
CASSLGTGGRQPQHF
>.|TRBV4-2|TRBJ2-3|.
TGTGCCAGCAGCCAAGAGGCACCCCCACGCACAGATACGCAGTATTTT
CASSQEAPPRTDTQYF
>TRBD1|TRBV13|TRBJ2-2|.
TGTGCCAGCAGCTCCGGGGACAGGGGGCTGTCCGGGGAGCTGTTTTTT
CASSSGDRGLSGELFF
>.|TRBV11-3|TRBJ2-7|.
TGTGCCAGCAGCCGAGGTTCCACATACGAGCAGTACTTC
CASSRGSTYEQYF
>TRBD1|TRBV18|TRBJ1-3|.
TGTGCCAGCTCACCCGAGGGACAGGGATCTGGAAACACCATATATTTT
CASSPEGQGSGNTIYF
>TRBD1|TRBV4-1|TRBJ1-2|.
TGCGCCAGCAGCCAAGCTGGTAAACAGGGGGCACTGGGTGGCTACACCTTC
CASSQAGKQGALGGYTF
>.|TRBV3-1/TRBV3-2|TRBJ1-2|.
TGTGCCAGCAGCCAACAGGGTAGCTATGGCTACACCTTC
CASSQQGSYGYTF
>TRBD2|TRBV4-2|TRBJ2-5|.
TGTGCCAGCAGCCAAGATCCGGCTAGCGGGGGAGAGACCCAGTACTTC
CASSQDPASGGETQYF
>TRBD1|TRBV18|TRBJ1-1|.
TGTGCCAGCTCAATGTACAGGGGGAACACTGAAGCTTTCTTT
CASSMYRGNTEAFF
>TRBD2|TRBV2|TRBJ2-2|.
TGTGCCAGCATGGCTAGCGGGGTGGACACCGGGGAGCTGTTTTTT
CASMASGVDTGELFF
>.|TRBV2|TRBJ1-1|once
TGTGCCAGCAGTATGAGGGTGCGGTCCGTGAACACTGAAGCTTTCTTT
CASSMRVRSVNTEAFF
>TRBD1|TRBV19|TRBJ1-2|.
TGTGCCAGTAGTCCGACAGGGGCCAACTATGGCTACACCTTC
CASSPTGANYGYTF